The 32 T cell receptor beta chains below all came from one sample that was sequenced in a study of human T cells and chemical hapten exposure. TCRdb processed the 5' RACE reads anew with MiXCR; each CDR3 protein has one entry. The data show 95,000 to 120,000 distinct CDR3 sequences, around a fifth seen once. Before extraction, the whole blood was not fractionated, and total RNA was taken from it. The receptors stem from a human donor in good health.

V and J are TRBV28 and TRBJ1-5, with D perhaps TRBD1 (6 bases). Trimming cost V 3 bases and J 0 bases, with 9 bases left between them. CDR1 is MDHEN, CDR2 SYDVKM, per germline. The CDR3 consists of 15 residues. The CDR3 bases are TGTGCCAGCAGTTTGGACAGCGGTAGCAATCAGCCCCAGCATTTT. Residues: CASSLDSGSNQPQHF.

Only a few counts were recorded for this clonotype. The CDR3 spells CASSLAVPRNEQFF. In nucleotides, the CDR3 is TGTGCCAGCAGCTTAGCGGTACCCCGCAATGAGCAGTTCTTC. The chain uses TRBV7-9 and TRBJ2-1; no firm D call. Germline loops: CDR1 SEHNR, CDR2 FQNEAQ (reference sequence). The V gene lost 0 bases and the J gene lost 6 bases, with 9 bases spanning the gap. The CDR3 totals 14 residues.

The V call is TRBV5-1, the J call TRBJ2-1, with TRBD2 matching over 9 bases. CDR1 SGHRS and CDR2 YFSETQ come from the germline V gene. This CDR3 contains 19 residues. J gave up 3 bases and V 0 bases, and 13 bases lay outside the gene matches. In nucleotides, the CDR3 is TGCGCCAGCAGCTTGGCCCTGGCGGGAGGGTCATTCTTCTACAATGAGCAGTTCTTC. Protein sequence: CASSLALAGGSFFYNEQFF. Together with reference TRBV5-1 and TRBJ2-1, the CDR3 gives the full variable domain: KAGVTQTPRYLIKTRGQQVTLSCSPISGHRSVSWYQQTPGQGLQFLFEYFSETQRNKGNFPGRFSGRQFSNSRSEMNVSTLELGDSALYLCASSLALAGGSFFYNEQFFGPGTRLTVL.

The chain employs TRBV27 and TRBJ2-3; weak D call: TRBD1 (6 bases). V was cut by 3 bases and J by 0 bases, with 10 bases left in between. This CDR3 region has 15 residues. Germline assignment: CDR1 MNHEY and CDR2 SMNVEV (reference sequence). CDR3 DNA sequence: TGTGCCAGCAGTTTGAGGACAGCGAGCACAGATACGCAGTATTTT. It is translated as CASSLRTASTDTQYF.

The CDR3 region has the DNA TGTGCCATCTCGGCTAGCGAGAACACCGGGGAGCTGTTTTTT. Translation: CAISASENTGELFF. The chain employs TRBV10-3 and TRBJ2-2; possible D gene TRBD2, 6 bases. CDR3 length equals 14 residues. The germline gives CDR1 ENHRY, CDR2 SYGVKD. V lost 8 bases and J lost 1, with 11 bases in between.

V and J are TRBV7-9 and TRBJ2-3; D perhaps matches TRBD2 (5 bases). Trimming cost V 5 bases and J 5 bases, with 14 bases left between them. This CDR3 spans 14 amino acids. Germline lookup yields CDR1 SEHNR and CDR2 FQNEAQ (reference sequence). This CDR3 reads CASSTRGRIDTQYF. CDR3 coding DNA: TGTGCCAGCAGCACAAGAGGGCGAATAGATACGCAGTATTTT.

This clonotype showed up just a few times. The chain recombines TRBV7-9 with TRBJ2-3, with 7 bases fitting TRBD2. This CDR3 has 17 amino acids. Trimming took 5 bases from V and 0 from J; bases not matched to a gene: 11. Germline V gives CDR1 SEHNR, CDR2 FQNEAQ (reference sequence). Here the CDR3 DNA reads TGTGCCAGCAGCGGATGGAAGGCTAGCGGTAGCACAGATACGCAGTATTTT. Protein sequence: CASSGWKASGSTDTQYF.

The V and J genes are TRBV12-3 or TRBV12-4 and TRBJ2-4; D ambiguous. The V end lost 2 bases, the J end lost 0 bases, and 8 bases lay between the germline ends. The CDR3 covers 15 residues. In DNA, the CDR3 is TGTGCCAGCAGTTTACGTTCCCTAGCCAAAAACATTCAGTACTTC. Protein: CASSLRSLAKNIQYF.

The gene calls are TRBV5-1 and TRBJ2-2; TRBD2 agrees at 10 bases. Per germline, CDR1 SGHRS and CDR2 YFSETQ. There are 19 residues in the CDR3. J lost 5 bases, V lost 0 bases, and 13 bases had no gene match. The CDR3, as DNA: TGCGCCAGCAGCTTGGGGGCCGGCGGATTAGCGGGAGGAACCGGGGAGCTGTTTTTT. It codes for CASSLGAGGLAGGTGELFF.

This chain's CDR3 is CASSPTGTADEKLFF. The CDR3 DNA sequence: TGCGCCAGCAGCCCCACAGGGACGGCTGATGAAAAACTGTTTTTT. The V call is TRBV4-1, the J call TRBJ1-4; tentatively, D is TRBD1 (6 bases). CDR1 is MGHRA, CDR2 YSYEKL, per germline. CDR3 length: 15 amino acids. Trimming shortened V by 4 bases and J by 6 bases, and 15 bases separated the two germline ends.

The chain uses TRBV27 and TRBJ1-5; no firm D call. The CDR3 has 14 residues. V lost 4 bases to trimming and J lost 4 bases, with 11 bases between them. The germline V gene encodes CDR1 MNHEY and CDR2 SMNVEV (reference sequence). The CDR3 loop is CASSSPVRNQPQHF. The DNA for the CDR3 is TGTGCCAGCAGTTCCCCGGTGAGAAATCAGCCCCAGCATTTT.

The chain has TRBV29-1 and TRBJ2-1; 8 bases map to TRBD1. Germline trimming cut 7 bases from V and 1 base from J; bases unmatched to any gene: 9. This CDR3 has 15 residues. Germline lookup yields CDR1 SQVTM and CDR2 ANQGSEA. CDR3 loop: CSAMKTGVSYNEQFF. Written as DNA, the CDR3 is TGCAGCGCCATGAAGACAGGGGTATCCTACAATGAGCAGTTCTTC.

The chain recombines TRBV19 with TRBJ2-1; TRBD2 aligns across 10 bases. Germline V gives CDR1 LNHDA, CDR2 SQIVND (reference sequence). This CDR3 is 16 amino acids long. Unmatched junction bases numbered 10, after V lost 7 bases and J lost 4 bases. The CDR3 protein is CASTWQAGGRYNEQFF. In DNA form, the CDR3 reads TGTGCCAGTACTTGGCAAGCGGGAGGGCGTTACAATGAGCAGTTCTTC.

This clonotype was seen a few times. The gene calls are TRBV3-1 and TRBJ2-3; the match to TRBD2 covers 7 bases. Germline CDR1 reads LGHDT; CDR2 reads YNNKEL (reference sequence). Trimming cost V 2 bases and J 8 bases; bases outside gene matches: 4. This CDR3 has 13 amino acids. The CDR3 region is CASSQPLAATQYF. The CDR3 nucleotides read TGTGCCAGCAGCCAACCCCTAGCGGCTACGCAGTATTTT.

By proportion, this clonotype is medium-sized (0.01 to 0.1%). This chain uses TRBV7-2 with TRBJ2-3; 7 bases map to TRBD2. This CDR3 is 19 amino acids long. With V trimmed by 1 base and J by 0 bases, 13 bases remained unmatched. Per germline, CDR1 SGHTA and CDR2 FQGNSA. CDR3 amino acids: CASSLDFGGWGGSTDTQYF. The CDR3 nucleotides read TGTGCCAGCAGCTTAGACTTCGGGGGATGGGGAGGGAGCACAGATACGCAGTATTTT.

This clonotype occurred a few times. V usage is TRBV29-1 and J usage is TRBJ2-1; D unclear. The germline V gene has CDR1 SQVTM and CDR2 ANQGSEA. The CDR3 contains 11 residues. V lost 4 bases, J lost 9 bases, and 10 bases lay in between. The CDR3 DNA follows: TGCAGCGTTGCCCCCGGTACTGAGCAGTTCTTC. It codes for CSVAPGTEQFF.

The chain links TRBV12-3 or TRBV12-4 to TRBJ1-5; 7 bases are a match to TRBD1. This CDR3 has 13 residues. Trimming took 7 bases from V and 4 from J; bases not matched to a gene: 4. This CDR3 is CASKTGLNQPQHF. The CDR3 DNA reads TGTGCCAGCAAGACAGGGTTAAATCAGCCCCAGCATTTT.

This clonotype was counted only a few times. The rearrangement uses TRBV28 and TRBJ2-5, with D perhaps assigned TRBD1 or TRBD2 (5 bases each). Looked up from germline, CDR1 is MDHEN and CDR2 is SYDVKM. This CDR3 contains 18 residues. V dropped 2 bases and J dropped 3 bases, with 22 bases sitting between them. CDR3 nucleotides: TGTGCCAGCAGTTTACGGGGAGATGAGGTGACAGTAAAAGAGACCCAGTACTTC. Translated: CASSLRGDEVTVKETQYF.

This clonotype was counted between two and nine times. The CDR3 coding sequence is TGTGCCAGCAGCTCTGGCCCCAGGGGGAGGTATTTT. Amino acids: CASSSGPRGRYF. This chain links TRBV7-9 with TRBJ2-3; the match to TRBD1 covers 7 bases. With 4 bases clipped from V and 14 bases from J, the junction kept 9 bases outside the gene matches. This CDR3 region has 12 residues. The germline CDR1 and CDR2 sequences are SEHNR and FQNEAQ (reference sequence).

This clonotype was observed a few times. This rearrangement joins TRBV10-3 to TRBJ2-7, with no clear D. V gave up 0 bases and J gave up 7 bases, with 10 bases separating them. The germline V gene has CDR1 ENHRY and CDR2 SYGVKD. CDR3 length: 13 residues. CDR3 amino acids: CAISESVSGEQYF. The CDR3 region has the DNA TGTGCCATCAGTGAGTCGGTCTCGGGTGAGCAGTACTTC.

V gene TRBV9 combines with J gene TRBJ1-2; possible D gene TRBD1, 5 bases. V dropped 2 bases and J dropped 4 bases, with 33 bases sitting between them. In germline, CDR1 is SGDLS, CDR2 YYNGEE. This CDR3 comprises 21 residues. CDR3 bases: TGTGCCAGCAGCGTTGACCCCGGAAGTCAGGGCCGCAAATCGCCGGCCTATGGCTACACCTTC. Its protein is CASSVDPGSQGRKSPAYGYTF.

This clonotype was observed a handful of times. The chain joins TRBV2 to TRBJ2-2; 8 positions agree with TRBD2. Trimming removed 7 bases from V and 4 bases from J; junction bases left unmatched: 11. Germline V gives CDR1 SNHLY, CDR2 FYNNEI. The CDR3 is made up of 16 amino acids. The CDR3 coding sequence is TGTGCCAGCAACAAAGCAGGGCTAGCGGGCACCGGGGAGCTGTTTTTT. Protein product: CASNKAGLAGTGELFF.

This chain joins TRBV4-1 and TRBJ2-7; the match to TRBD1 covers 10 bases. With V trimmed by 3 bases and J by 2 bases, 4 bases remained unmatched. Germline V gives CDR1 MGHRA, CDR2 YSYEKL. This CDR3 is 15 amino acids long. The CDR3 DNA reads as TGCGCCAGCAGCCACAAGACAGGGGGCACCTACGAGCAGTACTTC. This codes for CASSHKTGGTYEQYF.

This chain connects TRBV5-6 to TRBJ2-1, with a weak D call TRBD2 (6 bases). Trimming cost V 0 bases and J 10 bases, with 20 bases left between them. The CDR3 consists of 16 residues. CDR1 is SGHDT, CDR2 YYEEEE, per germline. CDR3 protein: CASSLATVLERAEQFF. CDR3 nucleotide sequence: TGTGCCAGCAGCTTGGCGACAGTCTTGGAGCGGGCCGAGCAGTTCTTC.

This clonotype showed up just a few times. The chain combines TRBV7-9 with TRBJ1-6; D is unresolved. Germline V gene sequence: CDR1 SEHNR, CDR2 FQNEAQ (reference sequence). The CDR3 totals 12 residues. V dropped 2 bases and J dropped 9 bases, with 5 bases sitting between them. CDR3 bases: TGTGCCAGCAGCTTATGGGGTTCACCCCTCCACTTT. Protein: CASSLWGSPLHF.

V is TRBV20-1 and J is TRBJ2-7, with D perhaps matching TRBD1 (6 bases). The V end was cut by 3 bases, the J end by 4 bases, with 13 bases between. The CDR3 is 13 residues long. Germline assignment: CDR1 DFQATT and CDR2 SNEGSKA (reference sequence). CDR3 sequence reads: CSASSVQGYEQYF. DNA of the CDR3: TGCAGTGCTAGTTCGGTACAGGGATACGAGCAGTACTTC.

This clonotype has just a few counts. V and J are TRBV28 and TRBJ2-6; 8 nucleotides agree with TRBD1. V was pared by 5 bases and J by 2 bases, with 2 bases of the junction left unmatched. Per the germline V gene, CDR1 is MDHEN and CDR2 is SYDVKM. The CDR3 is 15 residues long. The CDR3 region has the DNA TGTGCCAGCAGTCAGGGGGCGGCTGGGGCCAACGTCCTGACTTTC. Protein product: CASSQGAAGANVLTF.

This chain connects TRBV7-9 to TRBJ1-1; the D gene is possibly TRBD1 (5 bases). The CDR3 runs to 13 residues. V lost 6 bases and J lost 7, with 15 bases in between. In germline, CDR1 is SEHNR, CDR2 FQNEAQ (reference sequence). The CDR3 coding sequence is TGTGCCAGCAGACCCCAGGGATCGGTTGAAGCTTTCTTT. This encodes CASRPQGSVEAFF.

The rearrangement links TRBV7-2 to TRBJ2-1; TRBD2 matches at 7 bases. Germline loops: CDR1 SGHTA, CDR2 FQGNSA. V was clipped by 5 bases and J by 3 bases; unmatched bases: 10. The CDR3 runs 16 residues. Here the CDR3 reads CASSPGGLSRYNEQFF. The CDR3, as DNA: TGTGCCAGCAGCCCGGGGGGACTGTCTCGCTACAATGAGCAGTTCTTC.

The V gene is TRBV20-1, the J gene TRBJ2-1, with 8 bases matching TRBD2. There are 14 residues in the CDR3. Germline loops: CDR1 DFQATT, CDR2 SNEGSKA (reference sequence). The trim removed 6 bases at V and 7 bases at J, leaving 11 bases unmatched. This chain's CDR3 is CSANQAGVGNEQFF. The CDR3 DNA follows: TGCAGTGCCAACCAAGCGGGAGTCGGGAATGAGCAGTTCTTC.

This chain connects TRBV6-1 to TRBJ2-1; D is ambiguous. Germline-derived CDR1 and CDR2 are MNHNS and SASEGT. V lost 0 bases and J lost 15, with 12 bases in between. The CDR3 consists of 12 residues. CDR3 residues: CASSEARSSLFF. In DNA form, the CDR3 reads TGTGCCAGCAGTGAAGCGCGGTCGAGTTTGTTCTTC.

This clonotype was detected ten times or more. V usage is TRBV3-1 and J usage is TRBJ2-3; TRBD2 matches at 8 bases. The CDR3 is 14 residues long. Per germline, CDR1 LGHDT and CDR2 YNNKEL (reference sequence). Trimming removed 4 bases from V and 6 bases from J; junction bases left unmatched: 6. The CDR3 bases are TGTGCCAGCAGCCTAGTAGCGGGAATCGATACGCAGTATTTT. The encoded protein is CASSLVAGIDTQYF.